Sequencing of this T cell receptor (beta chain) was carried out in a study of graft-versus-host responses after intestinal transplantation listed by TCRdb under 2021. Describing the broader study: Recipients received multivisceral, liver-intestinal, or isolated intestinal transplants. Every recipient was given anti-thymocyte globulin induction, then maintenance tacrolimus and steroids for 2 to 4 years. After intestinal transplantation, graft-versus-host and host-versus-graft alloreactive T cell clones were followed in the graft, circulation and bone marrow using bulk TCR-beta CDR3 sequencing. To identify alloreactive clones, pre-transplant mixed lymphocyte reaction products were sequenced and then compared with unstimulated pre-transplant donor and recipient T cells. Of the approximately 24 intestinal transplant recipients enrolled in the cohort, one of whom was a retransplant, 3 patients without pretransplant specimens were excluded. Donor T cell macrochimerism was defined as a peak of at least 4% donor T cells among recipient peripheral blood mononuclear cells. Instead of going to the commercial service, samples from a few later patients were sequenced in-house on an Illumina MiSeq and processed with MiXCR.

Relative to germline, V is 0 bases shorter and J is 8 bases shorter, with 14 bases between their ends. The CDR3 covers 15 residues, taking in both the cysteine and the phenylalanine. The only DNA kept is the CDR3, 45 bases in frame from the first base. The germline V gene specifies MGHRA as CDR1 and YSYEKL as CDR2. The time point label corresponds to: cells obtained before transplantation from donor or recipient. CD3+CD4+ and CD3+CD8+ populations were FACS-sorted from unstimulated pre-transplant donor and recipient cells taken from spleen or lymph nodes. To note about this clone: It lacks a known antigen. No much larger clone exists at a distance of one base, and base qualities are not known.

The library was produced with the immunoSEQ multiplex PCR assay. For most patients, genomic DNA was isolated with the Qiagen DNeasy Blood and Tissue Kit and sent frozen to Adaptive Biotechnologies for TCR sequencing. For most patients, genomic DNA was subjected to high-throughput TCR-beta CDR3 sequencing by Adaptive Biotechnologies. In the original analysis: Adaptive's ImmunoSEQ software supplied the TCR sequencing data for around 19 patients, while MiXCR and VDJtools were used to process a few other patients. CD4 versus CD8 sorting errors were corrected by removing sequences found in both subsets at a frequency ratio below 5:1. CDR3 nucleotide sequences shared between donor and recipient were removed because the origin of such sequences could not be assigned. To count as alloreactive, a clone needed at least 2-fold expansion over unstimulated cells and a minimum CFSE-low frequency of 0.002% (template counts) or 0.001% (read counts). Clones were considered mappable if detected in sequenced pre-transplant spleen, lymph node, or MLR CFSE-low populations of the donor or recipient. Cumulative frequency of alloreactive clones was calculated as a percentage of all sequences weighted by copy number. TCRdb stores this immuneACCESS table with in-frame sequences only. Part of the clones is absent; in the studies checked, under half of the shortfall reflects unresolved V genes, and no reason is known for the rest. The D gene and trimming were derived from the DNA, and the V and J assignments and clone size from that table. In this sample the table shows around 100,000 clones, around 94% of which occur a single time. Jointly, the top ten make up roughly 1.2% of the sample.

On the study overall, not on this receptor specifically: Peak levels of circulating GvH clones were associated with declines in HvG clones early after transplant. In the allografts of patients with donor T cell macrochimerism, GvH to HvG T cell clonal ratios were high. Conclusions were limited by the relatively low number and heterogeneity of intestinal transplant patients. GvH clones were found in recipient bone marrow, and some of the GvH clones appeared earlier in ileal mucosa or blood, which is consistent with an intestinal mucosal origin.

This receptor was taken from a human donor who was the organ donor for an intestinal transplant. This sequence uses TRBV4-1 and TRBJ1-5; no confident D gene assignment can be made. Sequences were derived from unstimulated CD8+ T cells sorted from spleen or lymph node cells, sampled before transplant. The encoded CDR3 is CASSQDTVPVEPQHF. In nucleotide form, the sequence is TGCGCCAGCAGCCAAGATACCGTCCCAGTTGAGCCCCAGCATTTT.